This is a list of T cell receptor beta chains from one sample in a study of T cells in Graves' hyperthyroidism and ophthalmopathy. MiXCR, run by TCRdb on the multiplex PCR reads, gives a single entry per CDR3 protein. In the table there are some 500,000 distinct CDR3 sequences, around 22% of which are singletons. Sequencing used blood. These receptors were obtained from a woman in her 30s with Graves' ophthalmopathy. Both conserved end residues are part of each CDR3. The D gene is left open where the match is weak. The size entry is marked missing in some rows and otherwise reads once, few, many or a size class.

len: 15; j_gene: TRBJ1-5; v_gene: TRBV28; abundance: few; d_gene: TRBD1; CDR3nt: TGTGCCAGCAGATACGACTCGGACAGGGTTCAGCCCCAGCATTTT; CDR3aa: CASRYDSDRVQPQHF
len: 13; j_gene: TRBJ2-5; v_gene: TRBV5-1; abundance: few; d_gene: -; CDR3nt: TGCGCCAGCAGCAGGTTGTACCAAGAGACCCAGTACTTC; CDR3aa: CASSRLYQETQYF
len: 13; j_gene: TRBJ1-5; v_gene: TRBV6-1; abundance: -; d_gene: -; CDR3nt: TGTGCCAGCAGACCTGTCTCCAATCAGCCCCAGCATTTT; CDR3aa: CASRPVSNQPQHF
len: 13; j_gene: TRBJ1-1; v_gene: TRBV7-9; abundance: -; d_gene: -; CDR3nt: TGTGCCAGCAGCAAAGAGGTACAGGGTGGAGCTTTCTTT; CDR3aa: CASSKEVQGGAFF
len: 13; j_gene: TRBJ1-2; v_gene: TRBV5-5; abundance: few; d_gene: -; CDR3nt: TGTGCCAGCACCAGTCAGGGGTCACTTGGCTACACCTTC; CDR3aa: CASTSQGSLGYTF
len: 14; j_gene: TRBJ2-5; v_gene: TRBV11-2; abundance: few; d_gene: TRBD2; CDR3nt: TGTGCCAGCAGCCGGACTAGTACCTCGGAGACCCAGTACTTC; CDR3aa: CASSRTSTSETQYF
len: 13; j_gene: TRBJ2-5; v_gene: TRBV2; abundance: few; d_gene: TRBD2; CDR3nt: TGTGCCAGCAGGCGGGGGGACCAAGAGACCCAGTACTTC; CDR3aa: CASRRGDQETQYF
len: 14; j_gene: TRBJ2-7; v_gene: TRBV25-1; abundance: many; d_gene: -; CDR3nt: TGTGCCAGCAGTGACCCAGACAGGTCCTACGAGCAGTACTTC; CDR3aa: CASSDPDRSYEQYF
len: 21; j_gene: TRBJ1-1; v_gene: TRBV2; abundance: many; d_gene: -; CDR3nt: TGTGCCAGCAGTGGCGAACAGGGTCGTGGGACCTATCGAACGATGAACACTGAAGCTTTCTTT; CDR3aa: CASSGEQGRGTYRTMNTEAFF
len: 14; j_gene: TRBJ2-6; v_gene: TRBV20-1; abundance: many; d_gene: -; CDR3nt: TGCAGTGCTAGAGCGGGATCCGGGGCCAACGTCCTGACTTTC; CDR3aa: CSARAGSGANVLTF
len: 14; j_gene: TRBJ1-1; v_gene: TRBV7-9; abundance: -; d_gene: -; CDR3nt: TGTGCCAGCAGCCACGGGACCCCAGGCACTGAAGCTTTCTTT; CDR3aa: CASSHGTPGTEAFF
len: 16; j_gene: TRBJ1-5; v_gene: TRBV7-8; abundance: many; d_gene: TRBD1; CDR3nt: TGTGCCAGCAGCCCACGGACAGGGGGCCGCAATCAGCCCCAGCATTTT; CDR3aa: CASSPRTGGRNQPQHF
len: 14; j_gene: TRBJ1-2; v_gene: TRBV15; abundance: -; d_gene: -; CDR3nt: TGTGCCACCTGCAGAGAGAGGATAACCTATGGCTACACCTTC; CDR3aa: CATCRERITYGYTF
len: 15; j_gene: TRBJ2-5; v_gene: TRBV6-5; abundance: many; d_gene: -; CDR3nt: TGTGCCAGCAGTTACGCCCTTCAGGGGCCGGAGACCCAGTACTTC; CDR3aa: CASSYALQGPETQYF
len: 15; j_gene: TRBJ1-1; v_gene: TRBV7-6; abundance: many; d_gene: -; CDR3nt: TGTGCCAGCAGCCAACAGTCCGGGTTGAACACTGAAGCTTTCTTT; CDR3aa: CASSQQSGLNTEAFF
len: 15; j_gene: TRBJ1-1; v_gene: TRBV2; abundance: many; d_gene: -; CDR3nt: TGTGCCAGCAGTGATTTACAGGGAGGGAGGACTGAAGCTTTCTTT; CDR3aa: CASSDLQGGRTEAFF
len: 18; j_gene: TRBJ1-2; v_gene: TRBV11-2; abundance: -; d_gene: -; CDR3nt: TGTGCCAGCAGCTTATTGGTCGGGGGGGTGGCGCTAAACTATGGCTACACCTTC; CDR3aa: CASSLLVGGVALNYGYTF
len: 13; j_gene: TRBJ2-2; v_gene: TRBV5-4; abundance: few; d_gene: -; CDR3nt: TGTGCCAGCAGCTACCCCAGTACCGGGGAGCTGTTTTTT; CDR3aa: CASSYPSTGELFF
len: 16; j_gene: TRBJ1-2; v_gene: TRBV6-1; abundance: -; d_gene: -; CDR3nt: TGTGCCAGCAGTGAAGCGTACGGCCAGACTCTCTATGGCTACACCTTC; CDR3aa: CASSEAYGQTLYGYTF
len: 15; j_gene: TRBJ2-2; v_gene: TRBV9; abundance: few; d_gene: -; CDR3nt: TGTGCCAGCAGCGTAGAAGGGGGACCGGGCGGGGAGCTGTTTTTT; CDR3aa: CASSVEGGPGGELFF
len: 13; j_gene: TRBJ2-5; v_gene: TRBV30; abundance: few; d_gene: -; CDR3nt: TGTGCCTGGGATTACGGGTCTCAAGAGACCCAGTACTTC; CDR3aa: CAWDYGSQETQYF
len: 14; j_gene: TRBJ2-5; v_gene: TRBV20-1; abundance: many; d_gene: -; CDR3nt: TGCAGTGCTAGAGTATCGGTTTCCCAAGAGACCCAGTACTTC; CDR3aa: CSARVSVSQETQYF
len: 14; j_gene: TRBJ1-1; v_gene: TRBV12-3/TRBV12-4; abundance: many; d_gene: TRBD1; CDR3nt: TGTGCCAGCAGTCCACGACAGGGTTCCACTGAAGCTTTCTTT; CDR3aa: CASSPRQGSTEAFF
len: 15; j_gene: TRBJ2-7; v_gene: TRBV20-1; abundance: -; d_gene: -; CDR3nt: TGCAGTGCTGTACCTCCAAGGAGTGGAGGGTACGAGCAGTACTTC; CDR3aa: CSAVPPRSGGYEQYF
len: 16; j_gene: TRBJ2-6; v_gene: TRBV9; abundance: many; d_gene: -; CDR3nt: TGTGCCAGCACCCCCACGTGGGGTCTTGGGGCCAACGTCCTGACTTTC; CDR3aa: CASTPTWGLGANVLTF
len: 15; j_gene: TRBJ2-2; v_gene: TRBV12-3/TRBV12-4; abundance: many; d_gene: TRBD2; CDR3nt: TGTGCCAGCAGTACAGCGGGGGGGGTCACCGGGGAGCTGTTTTTT; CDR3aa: CASSTAGGVTGELFF
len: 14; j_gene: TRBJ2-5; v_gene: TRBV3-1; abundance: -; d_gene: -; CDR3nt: TGTGCCAGCAGCCCGTCCGGACGAAAAGAGACCCAGTACTTC; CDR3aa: CASSPSGRKETQYF
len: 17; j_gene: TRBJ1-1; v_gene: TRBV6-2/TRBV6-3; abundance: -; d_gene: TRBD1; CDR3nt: TGTGCCAGCAGTCCCGGGGACAGGGAACCCTTGAACACTGAAGCTTTCTTT; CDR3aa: CASSPGDREPLNTEAFF
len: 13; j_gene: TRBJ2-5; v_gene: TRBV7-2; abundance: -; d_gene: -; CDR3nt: TGTGCCAGCAGCGTGGGAACTATGGAGACCCAGTACTTC; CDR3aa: CASSVGTMETQYF
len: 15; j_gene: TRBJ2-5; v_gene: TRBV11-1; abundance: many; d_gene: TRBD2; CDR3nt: TGTGCCAGCAGCTTCGACCCGGGACTACAAGAGACCCAGTACTTC; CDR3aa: CASSFDPGLQETQYF
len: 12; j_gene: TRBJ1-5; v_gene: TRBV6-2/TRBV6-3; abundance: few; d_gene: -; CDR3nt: TGTGCCAGCAGTGGAGTTGATCAGCCCCAGCATTTT; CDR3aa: CASSGVDQPQHF
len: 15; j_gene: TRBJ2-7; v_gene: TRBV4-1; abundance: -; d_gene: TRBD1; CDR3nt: TGCGCCAGCAGCCAAGAAGGGGACAGGACCTACGAGCAGTACTTC; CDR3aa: CASSQEGDRTYEQYF
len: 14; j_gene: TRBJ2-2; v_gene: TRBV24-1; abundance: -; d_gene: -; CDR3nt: TGTGCCACCAGTGGGCAAACGAACACCGGGGAGCTGTTTTTT; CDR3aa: CATSGQTNTGELFF
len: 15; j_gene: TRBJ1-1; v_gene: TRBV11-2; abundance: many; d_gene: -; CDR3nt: TGTGCCAGCAGCTTAGACGATGTGTGGTACACTGAAGCTTTCTTT; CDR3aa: CASSLDDVWYTEAFF
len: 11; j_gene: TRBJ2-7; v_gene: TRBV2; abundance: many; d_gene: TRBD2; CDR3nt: TGTGCCAGCGGGGGGGACTACGAGCAGTACTTC; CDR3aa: CASGGDYEQYF
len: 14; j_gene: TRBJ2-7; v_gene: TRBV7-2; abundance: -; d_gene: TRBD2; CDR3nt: TGTGCCAGCAGCTTGAGGACTAGACCTCACGAGCAGTACTTC; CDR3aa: CASSLRTRPHEQYF
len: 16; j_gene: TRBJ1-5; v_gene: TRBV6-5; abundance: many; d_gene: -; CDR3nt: TGTGCCAGCAGTCCTTGGGCTTCCCTTAGCAATCAGCCCCAGCATTTT; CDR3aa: CASSPWASLSNQPQHF
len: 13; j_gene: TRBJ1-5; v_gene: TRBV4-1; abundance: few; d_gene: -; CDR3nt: TGCGCCAGCAGCCAGGAGTTCAATCAGCCCCAGCATTTT; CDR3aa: CASSQEFNQPQHF
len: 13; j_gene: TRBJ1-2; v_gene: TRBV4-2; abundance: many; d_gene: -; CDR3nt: TGTGCCAGAAAGGACCGAATTAACTATGGCTACACCTTC; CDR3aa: CARKDRINYGYTF